This entry is about one TCR beta chain. Methods used by the authors: Amplifying reference gene primers gave estimates of nucleated cell counts. The assay was immunoSEQ multiplex PCR, and TCRdb's table has in-frame clones only and misses some. V and J calls and clone size are given by that table; D and trimming were obtained from the DNA. This table has 55,000 to 80,000 clones, roughly 80% appearing once. Germline CDR1 is KGHSH and CDR2 is LQKENI. V was clipped by 2 bases and J by 4 bases, with 18 bases between them. This CDR3 spans 17 amino acids. This sample was included in a study of blood T cell repertoires in COVID-19. In the study overall: Some COVID-19 samples were acute and others convalescent; all came from the United States, Italy and Spain. In each case, the material was cDNA or gDNA derived from T cells, B-cell-depleted T cells, or PBMCs.

The sample comprised peripheral blood. The V call is TRBV18, the J call TRBJ1-3; tentative D call: TRBD1 (6 bases). The source is a man aged 65 to 79 with acute or convalescent COVID-19. CDR3 amino acids: CASSPKDAGALGNTIYF. The CDR3 nucleotides are TGTGCCAGCTCACCAAAGGATGCAGGGGCTCTCGGAAACACCATATATTTT.